This passage covers 25 T cell receptor beta chains from one sample sequenced in a study of human T cells and chemical hapten exposure. Indicated time point: patch test 2, 6 weeks after DPC sensitization. This sample's treatment: therapeutic diphenylcyclopropenone sensitization with weekly scalp DPC. Using its own MiXCR run on the RACE reads, TCRdb lists one record per CDR3 protein. The profile shows 95,000 or so distinct CDR3 sequences, about an eighth of them singletons. The specimen was whole blood, collected in connection with sensitization to the hapten diphenylcyclopropenone (DPC). The receptors here all came from a woman aged 40 to 50 with alopecia areata. Some clones in this sample may be carry-over from other donors' samples.

The chain carries TRBV12-3 or TRBV12-4 and TRBJ2-7; D might be TRBD1 (8 bases). This CDR3 region has 16 residues. Trimming pared 1 base from V and 3 bases from J, leaving 16 bases between. The CDR3 DNA follows: TGTGCCAGCAGTTTAGGGGGGGGACAGGATCTCTACGAGCAGTACTTC. Translating it yields CASSLGGGQDLYEQYF.

This clonotype appeared many times. The V call is TRBV11-2, the J call TRBJ1-1; tentative D call: TRBD1 (5 bases). This CDR3 is built from 13 residues. V lost 3 bases and J lost 0, with 5 bases in between. CDR1 and CDR2 (germline): SGHAT, FQNNGV. The CDR3 sequence: CASSFRVNTEAFF. The CDR3 DNA follows: TGTGCCAGCAGCTTCAGGGTGAACACTGAAGCTTTCTTT.

This clonotype occurred many times. The J gene is TRBJ1-2, the V gene TRBV6-2 or TRBV6-3, with 8 bases lining up with TRBD1. The CDR3 is 13 residues long. V lost 6 bases and J lost 6; bases outside the gene matches: 6. CDR1 and CDR2 (germline): MNHEY, SVGEGT. The CDR3 reads CASSETGVNGYTF. DNA for the CDR3: TGTGCCAGCAGCGAGACAGGGGTAAATGGCTACACCTTC.

This clonotype was counted a few times. This chain uses TRBV6-2 or TRBV6-3 with TRBJ1-1; 9 bases line up with TRBD1. The V gene end was trimmed by 2 bases and the J gene end by 1 base; junction bases not matched to a gene: 11. Germline assignment: CDR1 MNHEY and CDR2 SVGEGT. The CDR3 extends over 18 amino acids. This CDR3 is CASSYPDKGQGPNTEAFF. CDR3 nucleotide sequence: TGTGCCAGCAGTTACCCCGATAAAGGACAGGGGCCGAACACTGAAGCTTTCTTT.

This clonotype has only a few counts. The gene calls are TRBV4-1 and TRBJ2-7, with TRBD2 matching 7 bases. Germline trimming cut 2 bases from V and 3 bases from J; bases unmatched to any gene: 4. The CDR3 loop spans 14 amino acids. Germline lookup yields CDR1 MGHRA and CDR2 YSYEKL. This chain's CDR3 is CASSQPASGYEQYF. The CDR3 DNA follows: TGCGCCAGCAGCCAACCCGCTAGCGGCTACGAGCAGTACTTC.

The J gene is TRBJ2-3, the V gene TRBV4-2, with 7 bases lining up with TRBD1. The germline V gene has CDR1 LGHNA and CDR2 YNFKEQ. The length of the CDR3 is 16 residues. Germline trimming cut 1 base from V and 1 base from J; bases unmatched to any gene: 5. The CDR3 sequence: CASSQVDRAGTDTQYF. In DNA form, the CDR3 reads TGTGCCAGCAGCCAAGTAGACAGGGCGGGCACAGATACGCAGTATTTT.

This clonotype was found a few times. The chain is built from TRBV20-1 and TRBJ2-1; maybe TRBD2 (5 bases). With 7 bases removed from V and 8 bases from J, the gap between germline ends came to 27 bases. Looked up from germline, CDR1 is DFQATT and CDR2 is SNEGSKA (reference sequence). The CDR3 extends over 16 amino acids. CDR3 DNA sequence: TGCAGTGGAAGGGCCCCCTCGGGAAGGTCTGGGGATGAGCAGTTCTTC. Amino acids: CSGRAPSGRSGDEQFF.

The table lists this clonotype with many counts. This rearrangement joins TRBV10-3 to TRBJ2-5; D perhaps matches TRBD2 (6 bases). The CDR3 loop spans 12 amino acids. CDR1 and CDR2 from the germline V gene are ENHRY and SYGVKD. Trimming pared 11 bases from V and 2 bases from J, leaving 12 bases between. The CDR3 here is CAAGTEQETQYF. CDR3 nucleotides: TGTGCCGCGGGGACGGAACAAGAGACCCAGTACTTC.

The chain carries TRBV6-6 and TRBJ2-7, with TRBD1 identical over 11 bases. Germline trimming cut 2 bases from V and 5 bases from J; bases unmatched to any gene: 5. The CDR3 is 15 amino acids. Germline loops: CDR1 MNHNY, CDR2 SVGAGI (reference sequence). Here the CDR3 reads CASSYPGQGAHEQYF. The CDR3 region has the DNA TGTGCCAGCAGTTACCCCGGACAGGGGGCCCACGAGCAGTACTTC.

The chain carries TRBV20-1 and TRBJ2-7; 10 bases match TRBD1. This CDR3 spans 14 amino acids. Germline assignment: CDR1 DFQATT and CDR2 SNEGSKA (reference sequence). Germline trimming cut 6 bases from V and 6 bases from J; bases unmatched to any gene: 11. CDR3 region: CSATIPGQGFEQYF. CDR3 nucleotides: TGCAGTGCAACCATCCCGGGACAGGGGTTCGAGCAGTACTTC.

A few counts support this clonotype. The chain carries TRBV6-6 and TRBJ1-6; D may be TRBD1 (5 bases). CDR3 length: 14 amino acids. Germline CDR1 reads MNHNY; CDR2 reads SVGAGI (reference sequence). V lost 6 bases and J 10 bases, leaving 16 bases between the germline ends. CDR3 nucleotide sequence: TGTGCCAGCAGCCCCTCCGGGGGGAAGTCACCCCTCCACTTT. Amino acids: CASSPSGGKSPLHF.

This clonotype was seen a handful of times. V gene TRBV28 combines with J gene TRBJ1-6; D remains unclear. Trimming took off 3 bases at V and 10 bases at J, with 4 bases between the two ends. CDR3 length: 11 residues. Germline assignment: CDR1 MDHEN and CDR2 SYDVKM. CDR3 protein: CASSFRSPLHF. The CDR3 region has the DNA TGTGCCAGCAGTTTTCGGTCACCCCTCCACTTT.

This clonotype was recorded at least ten times. The chain recombines TRBV27 with TRBJ2-6; D is unresolved. CDR3 size: 15 residues. The V gene lost 5 bases and the J gene lost 4 bases, with 12 bases spanning the gap. Germline-derived CDR1 and CDR2 are MNHEY and SMNVEV (reference sequence). In DNA form, the CDR3 reads TGTGCCAGCAGTCCTCAGGTTACAGGGGCCAACGTCCTGACTTTC. The encoded protein is CASSPQVTGANVLTF.

In its sample, this clonotype was seen a few times. The chain carries TRBV9 and TRBJ2-7; no definite D call. The CDR3 totals 13 residues. V lost 0 bases, J lost 5 bases, and 9 bases lay in between. CDR1 is SGDLS and CDR2 is YYNGEE in the germline V gene. The CDR3 spells CASSVGVIDEQYF. The CDR3 nucleotides are TGTGCCAGCAGCGTAGGTGTCATCGACGAGCAGTACTTC.

This clonotype was recorded a few times. This chain links TRBV3-1 with TRBJ2-2; no definite D call. CDR1 LGHDT and CDR2 YNNKEL come from the germline V gene (reference sequence). The V end was cut by 1 base, the J end by 8 bases, with 5 bases between. The CDR3 has 12 amino acids. Written as DNA, the CDR3 is TGTGCCAGCAGCCAAGGGGTGGGGGAGCTGTTTTTT. Amino acid sequence: CASSQGVGELFF.

Ten or more counts support this clonotype. The chain couples TRBV6-2 or TRBV6-3 to TRBJ2-7; maybe TRBD2 (7 bases). V dropped 7 bases and J dropped 1 base, with 20 bases sitting between them. The CDR3 spans 16 residues. CDR1 is MNHEY and CDR2 is SVGEGT in the germline V gene. CDR3 nucleotide sequence: TGTGCCAGCACCTTGGGGGCGGGGGCCATGTCCTACGAGCAGTACTTC. It translates to CASTLGAGAMSYEQYF.

The genes are TRBV29-1 and TRBJ1-1; 7 bases match TRBD1. Germline assignment: CDR1 SQVTM and CDR2 ANQGSEA. Losses at the gene ends were 4 bases for V and 10 bases for J; bases not matched to a gene: 15. The CDR3 has 14 amino acids. This CDR3 reads CSVVEDRLDKGAFF. CDR3 bases: TGCAGCGTTGTGGAGGACAGGTTGGATAAGGGAGCTTTCTTT. The whole variable domain, remainder taken from reference TRBV29-1 and TRBJ1-1, is SAVISQKPSRDICQRGTSLTIQCQVDSQVTMMFWYRQQPGQSLTLIATANQGSEATYESGFVIDKFPISRPNLTFSTLTVSNMSPEDSSIYLCSVVEDRLDKGAFFGQGTRLTVV.

The chain has TRBV29-1 and TRBJ2-3; 7 bases are a match to TRBD1. The CDR3 is 13 residues long. CDR1 SQVTM and CDR2 ANQGSEA come from the germline V gene. J lost 2 bases, V lost 6 bases, and 5 bases had no gene match. The CDR3 protein is CSVRTGLTDTQYF. CDR3 nucleotide sequence: TGCAGCGTGAGGACAGGACTCACAGATACGCAGTATTTT.

The chain employs TRBV29-1 and TRBJ2-3; D is possibly TRBD1 (6 bases). Germline lookup yields CDR1 SQVTM and CDR2 ANQGSEA. The CDR3 runs to 13 residues. Trimming cost V 7 bases and J 2 bases, with 13 bases left between them. The CDR3 loop is CSARTAYTDTQYF. In DNA, the CDR3 is TGCAGCGCCAGGACAGCTTACACAGATACGCAGTATTTT.

In this sample, this clonotype turned up many times. CDR3 protein: CASSLRLAGASYNEQFF. For the CDR3, the DNA is TGTGCCAGCAGCTTGAGACTAGCGGGGGCGTCCTACAATGAGCAGTTCTTC. The chain joins TRBV7-2 to TRBJ2-1; 12 bases align to TRBD2. The CDR3 runs 17 residues. Per the germline V gene, CDR1 is SGHTA and CDR2 is FQGNSA. After removal of 3 bases from V and 1 base from J, the junction contained 4 bases not matched to a gene.

The CDR3 spells CASSRGGAYEQYF. For the CDR3, the DNA is TGTGCCAGCTCACGAGGGGGGGCCTACGAGCAGTACTTC. The chain links TRBV18 to TRBJ2-7, with a tentative D call TRBD2 (7 bases). The CDR3 length is 13 residues. V gave up 4 bases and J gave up 2 bases, with 9 bases separating them. CDR1 is KGHSH and CDR2 is LQKENI in the germline V gene.

This clonotype was seen ten or more times. The chain joins TRBV7-9 to TRBJ2-7; D assignment may be TRBD1 or TRBD2 (7 bases each). This CDR3 has 15 residues. The V gene lost 2 bases and the J gene lost 2 bases, with 13 bases spanning the gap. Germline CDR1 and CDR2: SEHNR and FQNEAQ (reference sequence). The CDR3 DNA sequence: TGTGCCAGCAGCTTACCCCAGGGGGGGCCCTACGAGCAGTACTTC. It specifies CASSLPQGGPYEQYF. The full variable domain, rest sourced from reference TRBV7-9 and TRBJ2-7, is DTGVSQNPRHKITKRGQNVTFRCDPISEHNRLYWYRQTLGQGPEFLTYFQNEAQLEKSRLLSDRFSAERPKGSFSTLEIQRTEQGDSAMYLCASSLPQGGPYEQYFGPGTRLTVT.

This clonotype has a count of ten or more. V is TRBV4-1 and J is TRBJ1-4; TRBD1 aligns across 7 bases. CDR1 is MGHRA and CDR2 is YSYEKL in the germline V gene. J was trimmed by 8 bases and V by 1 base; bases with no gene match: 7. The CDR3 covers 15 residues. Written as DNA, the CDR3 is TGCGCCAGCAGCCAAGGTACCCAGGGGGAAGAAAAACTGTTTTTT. Translating gives CASSQGTQGEEKLFF.

A note on this clonotype: This sequence may be a read error, since a much larger clone differs from it by one base. The V gene is TRBV7-2, the J gene TRBJ2-1, with 9 bases matching TRBD2. This CDR3 spans 15 amino acids. V trimming: 5 bases; J trimming: 5 bases; junction bases outside the gene matches: 7. The V gene's germline CDR1 is SGHTA and CDR2 FQGNSA. The CDR3 DNA reads as TGTGCCAGCAGCGCGACTAGCGGCACCCACAATGAGCAGTTCTTC. As protein: CASSATSGTHNEQFF.

In its sample, this clonotype was seen a few times. The rearrangement links TRBV2 to TRBJ2-7; D gene unclear. The germline V and J ends were trimmed by 7 bases and 0 bases, with 10 bases remaining between them. The length of the CDR3 is 13 residues. The germline V gene has CDR1 SNHLY and CDR2 FYNNEI. The CDR3 coding sequence is TGTGCCAGCAAGGCAGGAAGCTCCTACGAGCAGTACTTC. Protein: CASKAGSSYEQYF. Combining the CDR3 with reference TRBV2 and TRBJ2-7 gives the whole variable domain EPEVTQTPSHQVTQMGQEVILRCVPISNHLYFYWYRQILGQKVEFLVSFYNNEISEKSEIFDDQFSVERPDGSNFTLKIRSTKLEDSAMYFCASKAGSSYEQYFGPGTRLTVT.